Below, one T cell receptor beta chain is given with its context. The antigen is unknown. The CDR3 goes on 3 residues after the read ends, and that part is filled in from the germline J gene. Germline V lookup: CDR1 SGHTA, CDR2 FQGTGA. Trimming shortened V by 0 bases and J by 7 bases, and 6 bases separated the two germline ends. The CDR3 loop spans 13 amino acids. TCRdb's copy holds only in-frame clones and misses some; the assay was immunoSEQ multiplex PCR. The ten most abundant clones cover about 4% of a sample with under 35,000 clones. Cervical HPV DNA detected by MY09/MY11 PCR, typed by dot-blot. The data originate from a study of T cells in women clearing cervical HPV infection. Across the whole study: Donors had HPV16-related CIN3 or worse; 2 had invasive cancer.

Findings of the study overall: Effector/memory and HPV-specific T cells were not isolated, and association timing is unknown. T-cell numbers per sample were unknown and may explain richness differences.

The chain carries TRBV7-3 and TRBJ2-2; D is ambiguous. The specimen sequenced was blood buffy coat. The clonotype was recovered from a woman aged 18-70 years with a cervical HPV16 infection that either progressed to CIN3+ or cleared (not recorded which). CDR3 DNA, as far as it was read: TGTGCCAGCAGCTTAACAGACAACGGGGAG. Translation gives CASSLTDNGE. In full, the CDR3 reads CASSLTDNGELFF.